This T cell receptor (beta chain) was identified in a study of CD4 T cells in relation to SARS-CoV-2 and coronaviruses. The overall study: No peptide or an HIV-1 Nef peptide pool served as negative control.

CD4+ T cells from unexposed donors were obtained before the COVID-19 pandemic (2011-2018). The cells were cultured for around ten days before CD4+ T cells were isolated. As cell numbers allowed, unexposed-donor CD4+ T cells faced SARS-CoV-2 S/N and four cold-coronavirus spikes. PBMCs were plated at about 2 million per well in IL-2-containing medium. Cultures received half-medium IL-2 refreshes on days 3 and 7. Trimming removed 6 bases at V and 6 bases at J, with 21 bases between. The CDR3 extends over 16 amino acids. Germline CDR1 LNHDA, CDR2 SQIVND (reference sequence). Method: immunoSEQ multiplex PCR; TCRdb's copy keeps in-frame clones and lacks some. The data contain some 27,000 clones, about 79% of them singletons. A word on this clone: Its antigen is unidentified.

The sequence derives from a human donor in good health. This chain joins TRBV19 and TRBJ2-1, with D perhaps TRBD1 (6 bases). Sample: CD4+ T cells from PBMCs, cultured in vitro. CDR3 in amino acids: CASRNTGFRVRNEQFF. Here the CDR3 DNA reads TGTGCCAGTAGGAACACAGGGTTTCGGGTACGCAATGAGCAGTTCTTC.